Listed below are T cell receptor beta chains from one sample, sequenced in a study of cytomegalovirus exposure and HLA in healthy donors. TCRdb's copy holds only in-frame clones and misses some; the assay was immunoSEQ multiplex PCR. The sample includes about 110,000 clones, around 82% of them seen just once. The specimen sequenced was PBMCs. The receptors shown here come from a woman aged 25 to 39 in good health and CMV-seropositive. CDR3s include the opening cysteine and the closing phenylalanine or tryptophan. The D gene is left open where the match is weak. Size values are once, few and many counts, or a class for expanded clones, and some rows have none.

v_call	j_call	clone_size	d_call	cdr3_aa	cdr3_nt
TRBV19	TRBJ1-2	.	.	CASSNTGMTLLNYGYTF	TGTGCCAGTAGTAACACAGGGATGACCTTGCTTAACTATGGCTACACCTTC
TRBV7-9	TRBJ2-7	.	TRBD1	CASSLGTGPLGDEQYF	TGTGCCAGCAGCTTAGGGACAGGCCCGCTTGGGGACGAGCAGTACTTC
TRBV10-2	TRBJ2-1	.	.	CASSEAGYNEQFF	TGCGCCAGCAGCGAGGCGGGGTACAATGAGCAGTTCTTC
TRBV11-2	TRBJ1-4	.	.	CASSLVGTPLEEKLFF	TGTGCCAGCAGCTTAGTGGGGACACCGCTGGAAGAAAAACTGTTTTTT
TRBV5-1	TRBJ2-1	.	TRBD1	CASSLDWTGYDEQFF	TGCGCCAGCAGCTTGGACTGGACAGGGTACGATGAGCAGTTCTTC
TRBV6-6	TRBJ1-5	.	TRBD1	CASRLQGSNQPQHF	TGTGCCAGCAGGCTACAGGGGAGCAATCAGCCCCAGCATTTT
TRBV29-1	TRBJ2-7	.	TRBD2	CSVGYGGVSYEQYF	TGCAGCGTTGGGTACGGGGGGGTTTCCTACGAGCAGTACTTC
TRBV15	TRBJ2-3	.	.	CATSTPLTDTQYF	TGTGCCACCAGCACGCCTCTAACAGATACGCAGTATTTT
TRBV7-6	TRBJ1-1	.	.	CASSPDPGENTEAFF	TGTGCCAGCAGCCCTGACCCGGGAGAGAACACTGAAGCTTTCTTT
TRBV10-3	TRBJ2-7	.	TRBD1	CAISEGQGYEQYF	TGTGCCATCAGTGAAGGACAGGGCTACGAGCAGTACTTC
TRBV14	TRBJ1-3	.	.	CASSQALGQISGNTIYF	TGTGCCAGCAGCCAAGCCCTAGGACAGATCTCTGGAAACACCATATATTTT
TRBV29-1	TRBJ2-1	.	.	CSVSSSPAASEQFF	TGCAGCGTGAGCAGTTCCCCGGCGGCTAGCGAGCAGTTCTTC
TRBV2	TRBJ1-5	.	.	CASTEEAGGQPQHF	TGTGCCAGCACCGAAGAGGCAGGAGGTCAGCCCCAGCATTTT
TRBV7-7	TRBJ2-6	.	.	CASSAPLGSSGANVLTF	TGTGCTAGCAGCGCTCCCTTGGGCTCCTCTGGGGCCAACGTCCTGACTTTC
TRBV2	TRBJ2-7	few	.	CSSNQEAAYEQYF	TGTTCCAGCAATCAGGAGGCGGCATACGAGCAGTACTTC
TRBV27	TRBJ1-5	.	.	CASSPGYSNQPQHF	TGTGCCAGCAGTCCAGGATATAGCAATCAGCCCCAGCATTTT
TRBV9	TRBJ2-3	.	TRBD2	CASSVVGSGTPDTQYF	TGTGCCAGCAGCGTAGTGGGTAGCGGGACTCCAGATACGCAGTATTTT
TRBV11-2	TRBJ1-1	.	TRBD1	CASSLDRTGMSAFF	TGTGCCAGCAGCTTAGATCGGACAGGAATGTCAGCTTTCTTT
TRBV10-2	TRBJ2-7	.	.	CASSPTDPSYEQYF	TGCGCCAGCAGCCCTACAGACCCTTCCTACGAGCAGTACTTC
TRBV11-2	TRBJ1-1	.	TRBD1	CASSVQGAGAFF	TGTGCCAGCAGCGTACAGGGGGCTGGGGCTTTCTTT
TRBV4-2	TRBJ2-3	.	TRBD2	CASSQDRGGADTQYF	TGTGCCAGCAGCCAAGATCGCGGGGGGGCGGATACGCAGTATTTT
TRBV6-5	TRBJ2-1	.	TRBD2	CASSYAQGLADEQFF	TGTGCCAGCAGTTACGCGCAGGGACTAGCGGATGAGCAGTTCTTC
TRBV9	TRBJ2-4	.	TRBD2	CASSPRLAGELENIQYF	TGTGCCAGCAGCCCCCGGCTAGCGGGAGAGTTGGAAAACATTCAGTACTTC
TRBV10-3	TRBJ1-6	.	.	CAISEGETSPLHF	TGTGCCATCAGTGAAGGGGAAACTTCACCCCTCCACTTT
TRBV5-1	TRBJ1-3	few	.	CASSWTAQLSGNTIYF	TGCGCCAGCAGCTGGACAGCTCAACTCTCTGGAAACACCATATATTTT
TRBV28	TRBJ1-5	.	.	CASSLLNQPQHF	TGTGCCAGCAGCTTACTAAATCAGCCCCAGCATTTT
TRBV13	TRBJ2-1	once	TRBD1	CASSSGGQGYNEQFF	TGTGCCAGCAGCTCGGGGGGACAGGGGTACAATGAGCAGTTCTTC
TRBV7-9	TRBJ2-1	.	.	CASSPGNGRPPYNEQFF	TGTGCCAGCAGCCCGGGGAACGGTCGTCCGCCCTACAATGAGCAGTTCTTC
TRBV5-1	TRBJ1-1	few	.	CASSLGAAEAFF	TGCGCCAGCAGCTTGGGGGCAGCTGAAGCTTTCTTT
TRBV28	TRBJ2-5	once	TRBD1	CARYLTNPRGPETQYF	TGTGCCCGCTATCTCACAAACCCCAGGGGGCCAGAGACCCAGTACTTC
TRBV19	TRBJ1-2	.	.	CASSTAGAPAGYTF	TGTGCCAGTAGTACTGCAGGGGCGCCGGCTGGCTACACCTTC
TRBV7-9	TRBJ1-6	.	.	CASSLALFRFSNSPLHF	TGTGCCAGCAGCTTAGCGCTTTTCCGCTTCAGTAATTCACCCCTCCACTTT
TRBV19	TRBJ1-1	once	TRBD1	CASSLRTGGLNTEAFF	TGTGCCAGTAGCCTCCGGACAGGGGGCCTCAACACTGAAGCTTTCTTT
TRBV6-4	TRBJ1-1	.	.	CASSDPGVPANTEAFF	TGTGCCAGCAGTGACCCGGGGGTTCCGGCGAACACTGAAGCTTTCTTT
TRBV29-1	TRBJ1-3	few	TRBD1	CSATSGGTGNTIYF	TGCAGCGCAACCTCAGGGGGAACTGGAAACACCATATATTTT
TRBV27	TRBJ2-7	.	.	CASSLASRSYEQYF	TGTGCCAGCAGTTTGGCTTCCAGATCCTACGAGCAGTACTTC
TRBV5-1	TRBJ2-5	.	.	CASSLRQTQETQYF	TGCGCCAGCAGCTTGAGACAGACCCAAGAGACCCAGTACTTC
TRBV6-6	TRBJ1-2	.	.	CASSYDRGYTF	TGTGCCAGCAGTTACGACAGGGGCTACACCTTC
TRBV5-4	TRBJ2-5	.	TRBD2	CASSLGTSGQETQYF	TGTGCCAGCAGCTTGGGGACTAGCGGACAAGAGACCCAGTACTTC
TRBV19	TRBJ1-4	.	.	CASSIGQPSTNEKLFF	TGTGCCAGTAGTATTGGGCAGCCTTCAACTAATGAAAAACTGTTTTTT
TRBV12-5	TRBJ1-5	.	.	CASGLSLRGRNQPQHF	TGTGCTAGTGGTTTGTCGTTGCGGGGACGAAATCAGCCCCAGCATTTT
TRBV4-1	TRBJ2-1	once	.	CASSQDGGAGFYNKQFF	TGCGCCAGCAGCCAAGATGGGGGGGCGGGATTTTACAATAAGCAGTTCTTC
TRBV29-1	TRBJ1-1	.	TRBD1	CSVAGQGYTEAFF	TGCAGCGTTGCCGGACAGGGGTACACTGAAGCTTTCTTT
TRBV5-5	TRBJ1-3	.	.	CASSLDIASGNTIYF	TGTGCCAGCAGCTTGGACATCGCATCTGGAAACACCATATATTTT
TRBV18	TRBJ2-1	.	.	CASSPDRNNEQFF	TGTGCCAGCTCACCTGACAGGAACAATGAGCAGTTCTTC
TRBV2	TRBJ1-3	.	.	CASSEAEGTLSGNTIYF	TGTGCCAGCAGTGAAGCGGAGGGGACTCTCTCTGGAAACACCATATATTTT
TRBV19	TRBJ2-1	.	.	CASRLEDHSYNEQFF	TGTGCCAGTAGGTTGGAGGACCACTCCTACAATGAGCAGTTCTTC
TRBV6-5	TRBJ1-5	.	.	CASLTRYSNQPQHF	TGTGCCAGCCTCACCCGGTATAGCAATCAGCCCCAGCATTTT
TRBV28	TRBJ1-1	.	TRBD1	CASSPGQGNMNTEAFF	TGTGCCAGCAGTCCCGGACAGGGGAACATGAACACTGAAGCTTTCTTT
TRBV10-1	TRBJ2-1	.	TRBD1	CASGPSGDRLRNEQFF	TGCGCCAGCGGACCTAGTGGGGACAGGTTACGAAATGAGCAGTTCTTC
TRBV5-1	TRBJ1-2	.	TRBD1	CASSLGDRAPSAF	TGCGCCAGTAGCCTTGGGGACAGGGCCCCGTCCGCCTTC
TRBV6-4	TRBJ2-1	.	TRBD2	CASSDSTSGDYNEQFF	TGTGCCAGCAGTGACTCGACTAGCGGTGACTACAATGAGCAGTTCTTC
TRBV18	TRBJ1-2	.	.	CASSPQRTPQANYGYTF	TGTGCCAGCTCACCACAGAGAACACCTCAGGCCAACTATGGCTACACCTTC